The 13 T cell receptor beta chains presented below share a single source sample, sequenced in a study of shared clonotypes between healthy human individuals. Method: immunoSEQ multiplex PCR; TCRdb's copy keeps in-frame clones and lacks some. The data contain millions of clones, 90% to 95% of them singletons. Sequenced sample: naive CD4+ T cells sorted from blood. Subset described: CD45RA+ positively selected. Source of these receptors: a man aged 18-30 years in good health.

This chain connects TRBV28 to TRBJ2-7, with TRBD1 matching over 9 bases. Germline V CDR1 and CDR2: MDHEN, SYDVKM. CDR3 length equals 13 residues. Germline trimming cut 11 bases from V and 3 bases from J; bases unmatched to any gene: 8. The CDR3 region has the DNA TGTGCCGGGCGACAGGGGGGACGCTACGAGCAGTACTTC. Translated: CAGRQGGRYEQYF.

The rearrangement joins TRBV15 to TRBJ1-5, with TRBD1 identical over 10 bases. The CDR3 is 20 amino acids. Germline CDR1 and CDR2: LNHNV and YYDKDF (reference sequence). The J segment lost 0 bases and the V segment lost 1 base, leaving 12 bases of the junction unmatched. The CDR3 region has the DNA TGTGCCACCAGCAGAGCACCGGGACAGGGGATTATGTATAGCAATCAGCCCCAGCATTTT. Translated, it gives CATSRAPGQGIMYSNQPQHF. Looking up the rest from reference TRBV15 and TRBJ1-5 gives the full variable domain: DAMVIQNPRYQVTQFGKPVTLSCSQTLNHNVMYWYQQKSSQAPKLLFHYYDKDFNNEADTPDNFQSRRPNTSFCFLDIRSPGLGDTAMYLCATSRAPGQGIMYSNQPQHFGDGTRLSIL.

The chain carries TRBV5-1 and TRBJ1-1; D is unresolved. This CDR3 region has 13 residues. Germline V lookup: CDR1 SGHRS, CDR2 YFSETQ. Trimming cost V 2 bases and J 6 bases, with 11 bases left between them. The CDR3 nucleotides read TGCGCCAGCAGCTTAGCAAGTACGTCTGAAGCTTTCTTT. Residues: CASSLASTSEAFF.

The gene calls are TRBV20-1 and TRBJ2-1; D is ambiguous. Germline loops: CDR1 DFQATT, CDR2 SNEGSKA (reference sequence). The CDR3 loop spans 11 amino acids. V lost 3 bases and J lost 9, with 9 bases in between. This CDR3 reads CSARRLLEQFF. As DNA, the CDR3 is TGCAGTGCTAGGCGGCTACTTGAGCAGTTCTTC.

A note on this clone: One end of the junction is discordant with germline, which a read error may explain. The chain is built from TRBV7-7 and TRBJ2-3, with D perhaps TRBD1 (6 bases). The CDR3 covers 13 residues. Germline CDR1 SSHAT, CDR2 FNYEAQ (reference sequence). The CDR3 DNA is TGTGCTAGCAGCGACTACAGGGCAGATACGCAGTATTTT. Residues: CASSDYRADTQYF.

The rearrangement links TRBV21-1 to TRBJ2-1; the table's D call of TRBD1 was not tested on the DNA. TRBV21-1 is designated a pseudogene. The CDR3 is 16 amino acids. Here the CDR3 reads CASSPGTGVMYNEQFF. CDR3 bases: TGTGCCAGCAGCCCAGGGACAGGGGTGATGTACAATGAGCAGTTCTTC.

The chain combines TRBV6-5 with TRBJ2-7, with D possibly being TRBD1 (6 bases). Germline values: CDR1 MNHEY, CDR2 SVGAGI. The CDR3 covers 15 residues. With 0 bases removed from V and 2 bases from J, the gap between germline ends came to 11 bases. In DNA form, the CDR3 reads TGTGCCAGCAGTTACTCGAGTGGACAGCCCTACGAGCAGTACTTC. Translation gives CASSYSSGQPYEQYF.

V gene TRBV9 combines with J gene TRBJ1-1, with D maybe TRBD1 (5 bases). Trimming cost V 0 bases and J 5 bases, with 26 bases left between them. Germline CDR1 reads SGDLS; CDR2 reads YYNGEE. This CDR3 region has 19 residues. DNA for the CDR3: TGTGCCAGCAGCGTAGGAGGAGGGGTTCCCCTCAAGGGCAGGACTGAAGCTTTCTTT. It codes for CASSVGGGVPLKGRTEAFF.

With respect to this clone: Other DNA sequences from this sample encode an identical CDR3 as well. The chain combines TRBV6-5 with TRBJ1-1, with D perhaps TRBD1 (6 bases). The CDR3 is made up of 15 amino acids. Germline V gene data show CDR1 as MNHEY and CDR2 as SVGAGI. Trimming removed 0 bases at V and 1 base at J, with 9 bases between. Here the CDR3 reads CASSYSKQGNTEAFF. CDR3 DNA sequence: TGTGCCAGCAGTTACTCAAAACAGGGGAACACTGAAGCTTTCTTT.

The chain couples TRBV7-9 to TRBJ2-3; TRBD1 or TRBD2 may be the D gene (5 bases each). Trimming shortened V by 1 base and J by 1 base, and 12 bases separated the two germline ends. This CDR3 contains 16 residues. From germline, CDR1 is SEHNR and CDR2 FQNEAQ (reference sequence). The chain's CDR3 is CASSLGKLGGTDTQYF. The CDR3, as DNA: TGTGCCAGCAGCTTAGGGAAGCTGGGGGGCACAGATACGCAGTATTTT.

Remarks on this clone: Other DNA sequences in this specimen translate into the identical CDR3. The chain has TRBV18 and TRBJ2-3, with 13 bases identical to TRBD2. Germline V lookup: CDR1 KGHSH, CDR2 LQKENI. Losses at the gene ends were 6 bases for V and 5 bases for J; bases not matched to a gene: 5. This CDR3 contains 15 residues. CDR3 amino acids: CASSPGLAGVDTQYF. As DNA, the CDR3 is TGTGCCAGCTCGCCTGGACTAGCGGGGGTAGATACGCAGTATTTT. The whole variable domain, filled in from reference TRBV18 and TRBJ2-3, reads NAGVMQNPRHLVRRRGQEARLRCSPMKGHSHVYWYRQLPEEGLKFMVYLQKENIIDESGMPKERFSAEFPKEGPSILRIQQVVRGDSAAYFCASSPGLAGVDTQYFGPGTRLTVL.

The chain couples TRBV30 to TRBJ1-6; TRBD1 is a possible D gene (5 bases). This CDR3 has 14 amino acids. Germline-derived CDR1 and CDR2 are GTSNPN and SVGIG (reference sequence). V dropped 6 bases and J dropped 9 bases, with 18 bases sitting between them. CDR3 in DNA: TGTGCCTGTTCGCTACAGGACTACAGTTCACCCCTCCACTTT. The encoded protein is CACSLQDYSSPLHF.

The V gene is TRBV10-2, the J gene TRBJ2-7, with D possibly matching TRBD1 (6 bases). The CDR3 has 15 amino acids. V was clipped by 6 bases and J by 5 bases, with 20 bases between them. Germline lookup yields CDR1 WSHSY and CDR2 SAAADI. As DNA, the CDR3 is TGCGCCAGCAGGGCCTTCGCGGCAGGGGACAACGAGCAGTACTTC. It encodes CASRAFAAGDNEQYF.